The T cell receptor beta chain described here comes from a study of patients and donors after allogeneic stem cell transplantation. TCRdb independently ran MiXCR on the RT-PCR reads; one entry per CDR3 protein. The data contain around 70,000 distinct CDR3 sequences, about 30% of them seen just once; the ten biggest clones take up 26%. CDR1 and CDR2 from the germline V gene are SGHRS and YFSETQ. Trimming took 1 base from V and 3 from J, leaving 10 bases between them. The CDR3 extends over 14 amino acids. The sequence came from a human donor who was either an allogeneic HSCT recipient or a stem cell or donor lymphocyte infusion donor (not recorded which). It is not recorded whose cells these are; they may come from a transplant donor. Sequenced sample: blood, either unsorted or a sorted T cell fraction (not recorded which). The chain links TRBV5-1 to TRBJ1-2; D is possibly TRBD1 (5 bases). The CDR3 DNA follows: TGCGCCAGCAGCTTGCTGGGACTCGACTATGGCTACACCTTC. It encodes CASSLLGLDYGYTF.